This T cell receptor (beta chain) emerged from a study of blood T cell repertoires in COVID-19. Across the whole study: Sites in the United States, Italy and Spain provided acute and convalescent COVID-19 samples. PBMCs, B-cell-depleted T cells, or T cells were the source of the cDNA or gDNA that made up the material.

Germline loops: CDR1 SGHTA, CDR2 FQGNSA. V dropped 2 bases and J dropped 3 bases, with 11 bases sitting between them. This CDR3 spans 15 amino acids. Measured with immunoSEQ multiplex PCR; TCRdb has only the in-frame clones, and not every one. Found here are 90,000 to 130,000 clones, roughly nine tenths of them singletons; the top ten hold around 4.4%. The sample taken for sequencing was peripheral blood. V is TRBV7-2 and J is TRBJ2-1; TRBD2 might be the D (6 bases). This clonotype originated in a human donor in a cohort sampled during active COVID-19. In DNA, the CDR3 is TGTGCCAGCAGCTTATCTGGCGGGGACTACAATGAGCAGTTCTTC. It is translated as CASSLSGGDYNEQFF.